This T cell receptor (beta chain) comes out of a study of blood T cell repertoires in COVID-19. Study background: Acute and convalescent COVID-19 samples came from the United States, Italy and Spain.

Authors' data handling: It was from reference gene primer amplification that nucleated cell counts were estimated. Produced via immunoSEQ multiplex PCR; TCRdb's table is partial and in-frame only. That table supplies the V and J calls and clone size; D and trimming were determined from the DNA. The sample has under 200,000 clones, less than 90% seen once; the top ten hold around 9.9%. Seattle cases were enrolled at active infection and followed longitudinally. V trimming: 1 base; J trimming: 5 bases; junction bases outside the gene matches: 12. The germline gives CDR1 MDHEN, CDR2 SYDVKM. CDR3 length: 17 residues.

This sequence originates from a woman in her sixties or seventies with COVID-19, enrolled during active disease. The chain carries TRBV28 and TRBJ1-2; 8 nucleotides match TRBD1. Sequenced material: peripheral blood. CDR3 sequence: CASSLYEARGQGYGYTF. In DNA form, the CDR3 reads TGTGCCAGCAGTTTATACGAGGCCAGGGGGCAGGGGTATGGCTACACCTTC.